This T cell receptor beta chain came from a study of radiation and T cells in renal cell carcinoma. Study findings and constraints: Top tumor clonotypes rose in blood 2 weeks post-radiation, then contracted.

Details on this clone: Its antigen remains unidentified.

Only in-frame clones appear in the TCRdb table, and some are missing; sequencing was by immunoSEQ multiplex PCR. The table includes about 58,000 clones, around 81% detected once. The CDR3 runs to 17 residues. In germline, CDR1 is SGHTA, CDR2 FQGNSA. Between the trimmed V and J ends, which lost 0 bases and 4 bases, there was a span of 18 bases. Time point indicated: blood 2 weeks post-SBRT. Treatment in this sample: 15 Gy SBRT to primary tumor, nephrectomy 4 weeks later. After SBRT, blood was collected at 2 and 4 weeks, plus baseline. The patient's renal cell carcinoma had clear cell pathology. This sequence was found in a man in his 60s with renal cell carcinoma. The chain uses TRBV7-2 and TRBJ1-1; D possibly corresponds to TRBD1 (5 bases). The specimen comprised blood, sampled from a patient whose treatment included radiotherapy and nephrectomy. CDR3: CASSLAAGTAKGTEAFF. As DNA, the CDR3 is TGTGCCAGCAGCTTAGCGGCCGGGACGGCAAAGGGCACTGAAGCTTTCTTT.